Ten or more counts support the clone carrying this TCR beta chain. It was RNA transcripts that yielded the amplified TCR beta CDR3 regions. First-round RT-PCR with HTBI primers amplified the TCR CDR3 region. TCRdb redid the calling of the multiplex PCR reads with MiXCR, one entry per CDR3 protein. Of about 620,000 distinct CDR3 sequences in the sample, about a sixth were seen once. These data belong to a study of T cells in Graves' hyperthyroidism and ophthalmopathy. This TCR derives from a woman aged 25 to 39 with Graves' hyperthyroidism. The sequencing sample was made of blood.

CDR3 sequence (DNA): TGTGCCAGCAGCGTGAAAGGGGAGACTAGCGGATCCTACGAGCAGTACTTC. This sequence encodes CASSVKGETSGSYEQYF. The chain couples TRBV11-2 to TRBJ2-7, with 9 bases that match TRBD2. The V segment lost 5 bases and the J segment 1 base; nucleotides outside the gene matches: 12. Germline values: CDR1 SGHAT, CDR2 FQNNGV. The CDR3 has 17 residues. Combining the CDR3 with reference TRBV11-2 and TRBJ2-7 gives the whole variable domain EAGVAQSPRYKIIEKRQSVAFWCNPISGHATLYWYQQILGQGPKLLIQFQNNGVVDDSQLPKDRFSAERLKGVDSTLKIQPAKLEDSAVYLCASSVKGETSGSYEQYFGPGTRLTVT.